The 5 T cell receptor beta chains below were found in one sample sequenced in a study of intratumoral heterogeneity in liver cancer. The method was immunoSEQ multiplex PCR; TCRdb's version includes in-frame clones alone and lacks a portion of them. The sample records 6,000 to 8,500 clones, about three fifths being singletons. Each tumour sample represents a distinct, spatially separated region of the hepatocellular carcinoma nodule. The input for sequencing was tumor tissue, taken before any cancer treatment. These receptors were collected from a man aged 65 to 79 with hepatocellular carcinoma.

This clone is medium-sized in the sample. The rearrangement joins TRBV7-2 to TRBJ1-1, with D possibly being TRBD1 (5 bases). This CDR3 has 15 amino acids. With 6 bases removed from V and 0 bases from J, the gap between germline ends came to 14 bases. Germline CDR1 reads SGHTA; CDR2 reads FQGNSA. The CDR3 DNA reads as TGTGCCAGCAGTCAAACCGGGACGTTGAACACTGAAGCTTTCTTT. Its translation: CASSQTGTLNTEAFF.

The CDR3: CASSRLSDRGNGELFF. The CDR3 DNA is TGTGCCAGCAGCCGATTGTCGGACAGGGGAAACGGGGAGCTGTTTTTT. The gene calls are TRBV21-1 and TRBJ2-2; TRBD1 is the table's D call and was not checked against the DNA. TRBV21-1 represents a pseudogene. CDR3 size: 16 residues.

The chain couples TRBV6-5 to TRBJ1-2; the match to TRBD1 covers 8 bases. The germline gives CDR1 MNHEY, CDR2 SVGAGI. V lost 2 bases to trimming and J lost 6 bases; unmatched junction nucleotides: 2. The CDR3 is 13 amino acids. As DNA, the CDR3 is TGTGCCAGCAGTTACGCAGGGGGCAATGGCTACACCTTC. Translating it yields CASSYAGGNGYTF.

This clone has just one count. The chain recombines TRBV27 with TRBJ2-1; TRBD2 agrees at 8 bases. The CDR3 covers 15 residues. Per the germline V gene, CDR1 is MNHEY and CDR2 is SMNVEV (reference sequence). V was pared by 2 bases and J by 4 bases, with 4 bases of the junction left unmatched. The CDR3 nucleotides are TGTGCCAGCAGTTTAGGTACTAGCGGATACAATGAGCAGTTCTTC. It specifies CASSLGTSGYNEQFF.

This clone was found a few times. The chain employs TRBV9 and TRBJ2-1; 7 positions match TRBD1. CDR1 is SGDLS and CDR2 is YYNGEE in the germline V gene. The V gene end was trimmed by 4 bases and the J gene end by 0 bases; junction bases not matched to a gene: 7. The CDR3 sequence is 16 residues long. The CDR3 coding sequence is TGTGCCAGCAGCCCGTGGGACAGCTTCTCCTACAATGAGCAGTTCTTC. As protein: CASSPWDSFSYNEQFF. The full variable domain, rest sourced from reference TRBV9 and TRBJ2-1, is DSGVTQTPKHLITATGQRVTLRCSPRSGDLSVYWYQQSLDQGLQFLIQYYNGEERAKGNILERFSAQQFPDLHSELNLSSLELGDSALYFCASSPWDSFSYNEQFFGPGTRLTVL.